Sequencing of this T cell receptor (beta chain) was carried out in a study of blood T cell repertoires in COVID-19. As for the study in general: The samples span acute and convalescent COVID-19 from the United States, Italy and Spain.

V shed 4 bases and J 0 bases; nucleotides not matched to a gene: 13. This CDR3 region has 18 residues. Germline assignment: CDR1 LGHDT and CDR2 YNNKEL (reference sequence). Original data processing: The assay estimated nucleated cells by amplifying reference gene primers. The table came from immunoSEQ multiplex PCR; TCRdb's copy has only in-frame clones and leaves some out. The V and J calls and clone size were taken over from that table, and D and trimming were inferred from the DNA. The repertoire holds about 160,000 clones, with 65% to 85% as singletons. Sequencing was carried out using peripheral blood. This clonotype was sampled from a woman older than 75 with acute or convalescent COVID-19. This rearrangement joins TRBV3-1 (or the pseudogene TRBV3-2) to TRBJ2-7; 9 bases agree with TRBD2. CDR3 in DNA: TGTGCCAGCAGCCCAATCGGAATAGCGGGGGTAAGCTCCTACGAGCAGTACTTC. This codes for CASSPIGIAGVSSYEQYF.